What follows are 32 T cell receptor beta chains derived from one specimen sequenced in a study of T cell changes during pregnancy in multiple sclerosis. TCRdb's table, derived via immunoSEQ multiplex PCR, lists solely in-frame clones and lacks some. In the table there are more than 40,000 clones, approximately 94% of which are singletons. The source was CD4+ T cells from peripheral blood mononuclear cells, collected in the second trimester of pregnancy. The receptors stem from a female donor with multiple sclerosis, enrolled in a pregnancy study.

The chain links TRBV27 to TRBJ1-2; 9 positions match TRBD1. After removal of 2 bases from V and 1 base from J, the junction contained 8 bases not matched to a gene. This CDR3 has 17 amino acids. CDR1 is MNHEY, CDR2 SMNVEV, per germline (reference sequence). The CDR3, as DNA: TGTGCCAGCAGTTTAACCGGGACAGGGAGGGGTAACTATGGCTACACCTTC. This encodes CASSLTGTGRGNYGYTF.

With respect to this clone: Compared with germline, one end of the junction differs, possibly owing to a read error. The V gene is TRBV5-6, the J gene TRBJ2-5, with D possibly matching TRBD2 (5 bases). This CDR3 region has 17 residues. In germline, CDR1 is SGHDT, CDR2 YYEEEE. Here the CDR3 DNA reads TGTGCCAGCAGCTTGTTTCCGGGGTCAAACGAGCAAGGGACCCAGTACTTC. This translates into CASSLFPGSNEQGTQYF.

The CDR3 reads CASSQDSLAGDTGELFF. CDR3 DNA: TGTGCCAGCAGCCAAGATAGTCTAGCGGGGGACACCGGGGAGCTGTTTTTT. The chain has TRBV4-2 and TRBJ2-2, with TRBD2 matching over 10 bases. The CDR3 loop spans 17 amino acids. Looked up from germline, CDR1 is LGHNA and CDR2 is YNFKEQ. The V segment lost 0 bases and the J segment 3 bases; nucleotides outside the gene matches: 4.

CDR3 region: CASSSPRTGGQNTGELFF. The CDR3 coding sequence is TGTGCCAGCAGCTCCCCACGGACAGGGGGCCAGAACACCGGGGAGCTGTTTTTT. The chain links TRBV5-4 to TRBJ2-2; TRBD1 matches at 11 bases. This CDR3 region has 18 residues. Trimming removed 3 bases from V and 1 base from J; junction bases left unmatched: 8. Germline CDR1 SGHNT, CDR2 YYREEE (reference sequence).

V usage is TRBV5-1 and J usage is TRBJ2-2; perhaps TRBD2 as D (7 bases). The V end was cut by 3 bases, the J end by 7 bases, with 10 bases between. Germline CDR1 reads SGHRS; CDR2 reads YFSETQ. The CDR3 extends over 13 amino acids. The CDR3 nucleotides are TGCGCCAGCAGCTGGGGGGGCCGCGGGGAGCTGTTTTTT. Translated: CASSWGGRGELFF.

The chain recombines TRBV7-9 with TRBJ1-2; no reliable D call. V was clipped by 5 bases and J by 5 bases, with 9 bases between them. The germline CDR1 and CDR2 sequences are SEHNR and FQNEAQ (reference sequence). The CDR3 totals 12 residues. The CDR3 is CASSVLQYGYTF. The CDR3 bases are TGTGCCAGCAGCGTCTTACAGTATGGCTACACCTTC.

The rearrangement joins TRBV6-5 to TRBJ2-4; TRBD2 matches 8 bases. This CDR3 spans 12 amino acids. Germline V lookup: CDR1 MNHEY, CDR2 SVGAGI. Unmatched junction bases numbered 5, after V lost 7 bases and J lost 9 bases. The CDR3 region has the DNA TGTGCCAGCATCACGGGGGGGGGCATTCAGTACTTC. Amino acid sequence: CASITGGGIQYF.

This chain joins TRBV9 and TRBJ2-3; 8 bases fit TRBD2. This CDR3 comprises 15 residues. Germline CDR1 SGDLS, CDR2 YYNGEE. The V gene end was trimmed by 4 bases and the J gene end by 4 bases; junction bases not matched to a gene: 8. CDR3 DNA sequence: TGTGCCAGCAGCCCACGGGAGGGGTCCGCAGATACGCAGTATTTT. Residues: CASSPREGSADTQYF.

The rearrangement links TRBV7-3 to TRBJ2-5; the match to TRBD2 covers 13 bases. The ends lost 5 bases at V and 5 bases at J; junction bases unmatched: 5. Per germline, CDR1 SGHTA and CDR2 FQGTGA. This CDR3 is built from 15 residues. The CDR3 spells CASSPRTSGGETQYF. The CDR3 bases are TGTGCCAGCAGCCCGCGGACTAGCGGGGGTGAGACCCAGTACTTC.

The rearrangement joins TRBV7-7 to TRBJ1-1; 7 bases agree with TRBD1. From germline, CDR1 is SSHAT and CDR2 FNYEAQ (reference sequence). The J segment lost 6 bases and the V segment lost 3 bases, leaving 4 bases of the junction unmatched. The CDR3 contains 13 residues. CDR3 sequence reads: CASSLGTGAEAFF. DNA of the CDR3: TGTGCCAGCAGCTTGGGAACAGGGGCTGAAGCTTTCTTT. The full variable domain, with the rest looked up from reference TRBV7-7 and TRBJ1-1, is GAGVSQSPRYKVTKRGQDVTLRCDPISSHATLYWYQQALGQGPEFLTYFNYEAQPDKSGLPSDRFSAERPEGSISTLTIQRTEQRDSAMYRCASSLGTGAEAFFGQGTRLTVV.

V is TRBV9 and J is TRBJ1-2, with 9 positions matching TRBD1. J was trimmed by 4 bases and V by 0 bases; bases with no gene match: 1. The CDR3 is made up of 14 amino acids. CDR1 and CDR2 from the germline V gene are SGDLS and YYNGEE. CDR3 coding DNA: TGTGCCAGCAGCGTAGAGGACAGGGGCTATGGCTACACCTTC. Its translation is CASSVEDRGYGYTF.

CDR3 sequence: CASSPPQVYGYTF. CDR3 nucleotides: TGTGCCAGCAGCCCCCCACAGGTCTATGGCTACACCTTC. This chain joins TRBV9 and TRBJ1-2; D is perhaps TRBD1 (5 bases). Trimming took off 4 bases at V and 4 bases at J, with 11 bases between the two ends. This CDR3 has 13 amino acids. The germline CDR1 and CDR2 sequences are SGDLS and YYNGEE.

V gene TRBV7-3 combines with J gene TRBJ1-4, with 7 nucleotides matching TRBD1. The V gene's germline CDR1 is SGHTA and CDR2 FQGTGA. Trimming removed 9 bases from V and 0 bases from J; junction bases left unmatched: 10. The CDR3 runs 16 residues. The CDR3 sequence: CARTGTDNATNEKLFF. The CDR3 DNA reads TGTGCCAGGACCGGGACAGACAATGCAACTAATGAAAAACTGTTTTTT.

This clone has only one observation. The chain couples TRBV5-1 to TRBJ2-2, with 12 bases aligning to TRBD1. CDR3 length equals 16 residues. Unmatched junction bases numbered 8, after V lost 3 bases and J lost 8 bases. Germline CDR1 SGHRS, CDR2 YFSETQ. CDR3 protein: CASSSRGQGARGELFF. CDR3 DNA: TGCGCCAGCAGCTCGAGGGGACAGGGGGCCAGAGGGGAGCTGTTTTTT.

This clone was seen a single time. The V and J genes are TRBV7-2 and TRBJ1-5; the D is unclear. This CDR3 is 14 amino acids long. V was clipped by 0 bases and J by 2 bases, with 5 bases between them. CDR1 is SGHTA and CDR2 is FQGNSA in the germline V gene. The CDR3 here is CASSLAGGNQPQHF. In nucleotides, the CDR3 is TGTGCCAGCAGCTTAGCCGGAGGCAATCAGCCCCAGCATTTT.

This clone was seen a few times. The chain uses TRBV10-1 and TRBJ1-1, with D possibly matching TRBD1 (6 bases). V was shortened by 8 bases and J by 4 bases, with 17 bases between the two germline ends. The CDR3 has 14 residues. The germline CDR1 and CDR2 sequences are WNHNN and SYGVQD (reference sequence). CDR3 loop: CASRWDKPATEAFF. CDR3 nucleotide sequence: TGCGCCAGCCGGTGGGACAAACCAGCCACTGAAGCTTTCTTT.

This clone was seen once. The chain carries TRBV5-4 and TRBJ1-1, with D possibly matching TRBD1 (6 bases). The CDR3 loop spans 16 amino acids. V lost 9 bases and J 0 bases, leaving 21 bases between the germline ends. Germline-derived CDR1 and CDR2 are SGHNT and YYREEE (reference sequence). CDR3 nucleotide sequence: TGTGCCACCAACCCAGGGGCCCGTGTTATGAACACTGAAGCTTTCTTT. It yields the protein CATNPGARVMNTEAFF.

This clone was counted a few times. The chain employs TRBV7-2 and TRBJ2-5; 10 bases match TRBD1. Trimming removed 4 bases from V and 4 bases from J; junction bases left unmatched: 12. Germline CDR1 SGHTA, CDR2 FQGNSA. The CDR3 loop spans 17 amino acids. CDR3 sequence (DNA): TGTGCCAGCAGCTCAACTCCGCGGACAGGGGGGCGAGAGACCCAGTACTTC. Its translation: CASSSTPRTGGRETQYF.

The V gene is TRBV6-5, the J gene TRBJ2-7; TRBD1 aligns across 11 bases. Per the germline V gene, CDR1 is MNHEY and CDR2 is SVGAGI. Trimming removed 6 bases from V and 4 bases from J; junction bases left unmatched: 5. The CDR3 has 14 amino acids. This CDR3 is CASSSGTGGYEQYF. CDR3 bases: TGTGCCAGCAGCTCCGGGACAGGGGGTTACGAGCAGTACTTC.

This clone was seen only once. The V call is TRBV5-1, the J call TRBJ2-3; TRBD2 might be the D (5 bases). Trimming pared 2 bases from V and 0 bases from J, leaving 10 bases between. Per germline, CDR1 SGHRS and CDR2 YFSETQ. This CDR3 has 15 residues. Here the CDR3 DNA reads TGCGCCAGCAGCTTCTTTCGGGGAAGCACAGATACGCAGTATTTT. Translated: CASSFFRGSTDTQYF.

The chain has TRBV9 and TRBJ2-3; 7 positions match TRBD1. Looked up from germline, CDR1 is SGDLS and CDR2 is YYNGEE. V shed 3 bases and J 5 bases; nucleotides not matched to a gene: 6. The CDR3 is 14 amino acids. The CDR3 reads CASSARPGGDTQYF. CDR3 bases: TGTGCCAGCAGCGCCCGGCCAGGGGGAGATACGCAGTATTTT.

This sequence joins TRBV7-2 and TRBJ1-2, with a possible D match to TRBD1 (5 bases). Germline CDR1 is SGHTA and CDR2 is FQGNSA. The CDR3 contains 16 residues. V was trimmed by 1 base and J by 0 bases, leaving 12 bases between them. The CDR3 protein is CASSLVSGVSNYGYTF. CDR3 sequence (DNA): TGTGCCAGCAGCTTAGTATCGGGGGTTTCTAACTATGGCTACACCTTC.

The J gene is TRBJ2-7, the V gene TRBV19; the match to TRBD2 covers 8 bases. CDR3 length equals 13 residues. Germline V gives CDR1 LNHDA, CDR2 SQIVND (reference sequence). V shed 7 bases and J 1 base; nucleotides not matched to a gene: 3. CDR3 in amino acids: CASKSGGSYEQYF. The DNA for the CDR3 is TGTGCCAGTAAAAGCGGGGGTTCCTACGAGCAGTACTTC.

The rearrangement joins TRBV6-5 to TRBJ1-1; tentative D call: TRBD1 (6 bases). CDR1 MNHEY and CDR2 SVGAGI come from the germline V gene. Trimming cost V 0 bases and J 1 base, with 9 bases left between them. This CDR3 has 15 amino acids. In DNA, the CDR3 is TGTGCCAGCAGTTACTCGGGGGCCAGGAACACTGAAGCTTTCTTT. As protein: CASSYSGARNTEAFF.

Turning to this clone: Other DNA variants within this sample encode the same CDR3. The rearrangement joins TRBV7-6 to TRBJ1-4; TRBD1 agrees at 9 bases. The CDR3 is made up of 14 amino acids. Germline CDR1 reads SGHVS; CDR2 reads FNYEAQ. V dropped 5 bases and J dropped 5; count of bases not matched to a gene: 3. The CDR3: CASSLGQGNEKLFF. CDR3 nucleotide sequence: TGTGCCAGCAGCCTTGGACAGGGGAATGAAAAACTGTTTTTT. The full variable domain, rest sourced from reference TRBV7-6 and TRBJ1-4, is GAGVSQSPRYKVTKRGQDVALRCDPISGHVSLYWYRQALGQGPEFLTYFNYEAQQDKSGLPNDRFSAERPEGSISTLTIQRTEQRDSAMYRCASSLGQGNEKLFFGSGTQLSVL.

V and J are TRBV29-1 and TRBJ1-5; D might be TRBD1 (5 bases). Germline CDR1 SQVTM, CDR2 ANQGSEA. This CDR3 is 15 amino acids long. V lost 7 bases to trimming and J lost 3 bases, with 19 bases between them. The CDR3 loop reads CSASGGASTNQPQHF. The CDR3 DNA reads TGCAGCGCCTCCGGCGGGGCAAGTACCAATCAGCCCCAGCATTTT.

The chain recombines TRBV19 with TRBJ2-2, with 7 positions matching TRBD1. CDR1 is LNHDA, CDR2 SQIVND, per germline (reference sequence). This CDR3 is built from 15 residues. V dropped 3 bases and J dropped 5; count of bases not matched to a gene: 6. CDR3 amino acids: CASSIADRSTGELFF. The CDR3 DNA reads as TGTGCCAGTAGTATCGCGGACAGGTCGACCGGGGAGCTGTTTTTT.

The chain recombines TRBV27 with TRBJ1-6; D may be TRBD1 (6 bases). This CDR3 has 13 residues. The ends were cut back, 1 base at V and 8 bases at J, with 6 bases in the middle. Germline loops: CDR1 MNHEY, CDR2 SMNVEV (reference sequence). CDR3 amino acids: CASSLYRDSPLHF. In nucleotides, the CDR3 is TGTGCCAGCAGTTTATACAGGGATTCACCCCTCCACTTT.

The V gene is TRBV7-2, the J gene TRBJ1-1; D is undetermined. Germline CDR1 reads SGHTA; CDR2 reads FQGNSA. CDR3 length: 15 amino acids. Trimming left V 1 base short and J 6 bases short, with 15 bases between. Here the CDR3 reads CASSLETRGLSEAFF. The CDR3 DNA follows: TGTGCCAGCAGCTTAGAGACGCGAGGATTGTCTGAAGCTTTCTTT. Variable domain in full (rest from reference TRBV7-2 and TRBJ1-1): GAGVSQSPSNKVTEKGKDVELRCDPISGHTALYWYRQSLGQGLEFLIYFQGNSAPDKSGLPSDRFSAERTGGSVSTLTIQRTQQEDSAVYLCASSLETRGLSEAFFGQGTRLTVV.

The chain joins TRBV11-1 to TRBJ1-1; D gene ambiguous. Germline CDR1 reads SGHAT; CDR2 reads FQDESV (reference sequence). V dropped 1 base and J dropped 7 bases, with 10 bases sitting between them. This CDR3 is built from 13 residues. CDR3 region: CASSLGEDGEAFF. CDR3 nucleotide sequence: TGTGCCAGCAGCTTAGGGGAGGACGGTGAAGCTTTCTTT.

The CDR3 bases are TGTGCCAGCAGTGAGGACCTTCTAGCGGGGGGGACAGATACGCAGTATTTT. Translating it yields CASSEDLLAGGTDTQYF. The chain recombines TRBV2 with TRBJ2-3, with 12 nucleotides matching TRBD2. The CDR3 consists of 17 residues. Germline CDR1 SNHLY, CDR2 FYNNEI. V trimming: 3 bases; J trimming: 3 bases; junction bases outside the gene matches: 7.

This sequence joins TRBV29-1 and TRBJ2-5; D might be TRBD2 (5 bases). This CDR3 is 14 amino acids long. Between the trimmed V and J ends, which lost 2 bases and 5 bases, there was a span of 15 bases. Per the germline V gene, CDR1 is SQVTM and CDR2 is ANQGSEA. The CDR3 bases are TGCAGCGTTGAACGTCGGCTAGCAGCCGAGACCCAGTACTTC. It codes for CSVERRLAAETQYF.